What follows are 27 T cell receptor beta chains derived from one specimen sequenced in a study of T-cell memory formation after mild COVID-19. Each CDR3 protein gets one entry after TCRdb re-called the 5' RACE reads with MiXCR. This sample carries hundreds of thousands of distinct CDR3 sequences, roughly 13% of them seen once, and the ten largest clones take 22%. Material: PBMCs or a T cell subset sorted from them (not recorded which). Receptors originate from a man aged 18 to 30 who had mild COVID-19 (a few samples of this study predate the infection). Cell type and time point are not known.

This clonotype was seen only a few times. The gene calls are TRBV5-1 and TRBJ2-5, with D possibly matching TRBD1 (5 bases). The CDR3 extends over 16 amino acids. Trimming removed 0 bases from V and 3 bases from J, with 15 bases in between. Germline V gene lookup returns CDR1 SGHRS and CDR2 YFSETQ. The CDR3 DNA follows: TGCGCCAGCAGCTTGGTGGTGGTTGGCAGGGAAGAGACCCAGTACTTC. Translating it yields CASSLVVVGREETQYF. Complete variable domain (other parts from reference TRBV5-1 and TRBJ2-5): KAGVTQTPRYLIKTRGQQVTLSCSPISGHRSVSWYQQTPGQGLQFLFEYFSETQRNKGNFPGRFSGRQFSNSRSEMNVSTLELGDSALYLCASSLVVVGREETQYFGPGTRLLVL.

This clonotype was seen a few times. The genes are TRBV11-2 and TRBJ2-7, with a possible D match to TRBD1 (5 bases). The length of the CDR3 is 14 residues. Germline V gene lookup returns CDR1 SGHAT and CDR2 FQNNGV. Trimming removed 2 bases at V and 7 bases at J, with 15 bases between. DNA for the CDR3: TGTGCCAGCAGCTTACCGCTTGGGTCAGGGGAGCAGTACTTC. The encoded protein is CASSLPLGSGEQYF.

This clonotype has ten or more counts. This sequence joins TRBV5-6 and TRBJ2-7; D is perhaps TRBD1 (5 bases). The germline V gene has CDR1 SGHDT and CDR2 YYEEEE. Trimming pared 3 bases from V and 2 bases from J, leaving 6 bases between. The CDR3 contains 12 residues. Here the CDR3 reads CASSSGPYEQYV. CDR3 nucleotide sequence: TGTGCCAGCAGCTCAGGGCCCTACGAGCAGTACGTC.

Turning to this clonotype: The junction does not match germline at one end; this may be a read error. The J gene is TRBJ2-2, the V gene TRBV10-3; the match to TRBD1 covers 7 bases. The CDR3 spans 18 residues. The germline V gene encodes CDR1 ENHRY and CDR2 SYGVKD. CDR3 DNA sequence: TGTGCCATCAGTGAGTCGATACGGGTGACAGGGATGACCGGGGAGATGTTTTTT. Encoded protein: CAISESIRVTGMTGEMFF.

This clonotype was recorded a few times. The V call is TRBV2, the J call TRBJ2-2; D unresolved. The germline V gene has CDR1 SNHLY and CDR2 FYNNEI. This CDR3 contains 13 residues. V gave up 6 bases and J gave up 7 bases, with 12 bases separating them. Written as DNA, the CDR3 is TGTGCCAGCAGGGACCCCCGGATCGGGGAGCTGTTTTTT. It codes for CASRDPRIGELFF.

This clonotype has a count of ten or more. The chain links TRBV6-1 to TRBJ2-5; D unclear. V was clipped by 2 bases and J by 5 bases, with 6 bases between them. The CDR3 covers 12 residues. CDR1 and CDR2 (germline): MNHNS, SASEGT. CDR3 in DNA: TGTGCCAGCAGTGAACAACTGGAGACCCAGTACTTC. It encodes CASSEQLETQYF.

This clonotype came up many times. The genes are TRBV12-3 or TRBV12-4 and TRBJ1-1; D not certain. Trimming stripped 5 bases from V and 1 base from J, with 2 bases between. There are 11 residues in the CDR3. CDR3 loop: CASSANTEAFF. The DNA for the CDR3 is TGTGCCAGCAGTGCGAACACTGAAGCTTTCTTT.

This clonotype was seen only a few times. The chain employs TRBV6-5 and TRBJ2-1; 8 positions agree with TRBD1. Per germline, CDR1 MNHEY and CDR2 SVGAGI. V lost 0 bases, J lost 2 bases, and 6 bases stayed unmatched. The CDR3 covers 17 residues. CDR3 coding DNA: TGTGCCAGCAGTTACTCCCCAGGGGGACAGGCCTACAATGAGCAGTTCTTC. It codes for CASSYSPGGQAYNEQFF.

This chain uses TRBV7-2 with TRBJ2-7, with a weak D call TRBD2 (6 bases). Germline CDR1 is SGHTA and CDR2 is FQGNSA. V lost 6 bases, J lost 5 bases, and 20 bases lay in between. This CDR3 has 15 amino acids. The DNA of the CDR3 is TGTGCCAGCAGGGCGGGACCCACAACTATCCACGAGCAGTACTTC. Amino acid sequence: CASRAGPTTIHEQYF.

The chain employs TRBV5-6 and TRBJ1-1; 7 bases line up with TRBD1. Germline V lookup: CDR1 SGHDT, CDR2 YYEEEE. J was trimmed by 0 bases and V by 0 bases; bases with no gene match: 8. This CDR3 has 17 residues. The CDR3 DNA is TGTGCCAGCAGCTTGGACAGGGGCTGGGCCTTGAACACTGAAGCTTTCTTT. Translating gives CASSLDRGWALNTEAFF.

The rearrangement links TRBV7-9 to TRBJ1-2; tentative D call: TRBD1 (6 bases). The CDR3 has 14 residues. V lost 2 bases to trimming and J lost 3 bases, with 10 bases between them. Germline-derived CDR1 and CDR2 are SEHNR and FQNEAQ (reference sequence). CDR3 region: CASSLPGQYYGYTF. CDR3 in DNA: TGTGCCAGCAGCTTACCCGGACAGTACTATGGCTACACCTTC.

The V and J genes are TRBV6-1 and TRBJ2-4; weak D call: TRBD2 (5 bases). Germline CDR1 and CDR2: MNHNS and SASEGT. The CDR3 sequence is 15 residues long. The V gene lost 8 bases and the J gene lost 3 bases, with 17 bases spanning the gap. CDR3 nucleotides: TGTGCCAGCGGGCGGGCCTCCGATTTCAAAAACATTCAGTACTTC. This codes for CASGRASDFKNIQYF.

This clonotype occurred many times. This rearrangement joins TRBV20-1 to TRBJ2-4; D possibly uses TRBD1 or TRBD2 (5 bases each). The CDR3 extends over 14 amino acids. Trimming pared 0 bases from V and 8 bases from J, leaving 14 bases between. Per the germline V gene, CDR1 is DFQATT and CDR2 is SNEGSKA (reference sequence). The CDR3 region is CSAREARRGDIQYF. CDR3 in DNA: TGCAGTGCTAGAGAGGCCAGAAGAGGGGACATTCAGTACTTC.

This clonotype was observed at least ten times. CDR3 nucleotides: TGTGCCAGCAGCCCTGAGGGGACAGTTAATCAGCCCCAGCATTTT. The encoded protein is CASSPEGTVNQPQHF. The chain employs TRBV7-2 and TRBJ1-5, with TRBD1 matching over 7 bases. CDR1 and CDR2 from the germline V gene are SGHTA and FQGNSA. V lost 5 bases to trimming and J lost 4 bases; unmatched junction nucleotides: 8. The CDR3 is 15 amino acids.

This clonotype turned up a few times. The chain uses TRBV7-9 and TRBJ1-2, with TRBD1 matching 9 bases. V trimming: 4 bases; J trimming: 1 base; junction bases outside the gene matches: 7. The CDR3 consists of 16 residues. Germline V gene lookup returns CDR1 SEHNR and CDR2 FQNEAQ (reference sequence). CDR3: CASSSPGTGNNYGYTF. The CDR3 DNA sequence: TGTGCCAGCAGCTCCCCCGGGACAGGGAATAACTATGGCTACACCTTC.

This clonotype has more than one count but fewer than ten. The chain links TRBV24-1 to TRBJ2-2, with D possibly matching TRBD1 (6 bases). CDR3 length equals 17 residues. Germline V gene data show CDR1 as KGHDR and CDR2 as SFDVKD. Trimming left V 4 bases short and J 0 bases short, with 14 bases between. Here the CDR3 reads CATSEPGEGPNTGELFF. Here the CDR3 DNA reads TGTGCCACCAGTGAACCAGGGGAAGGCCCGAACACCGGGGAGCTGTTTTTT.

This clonotype was counted between two and nine times. The V and J genes are TRBV4-3 and TRBJ2-3, with a possible D match to TRBD2 (5 bases). V was shortened by 3 bases and J by 4 bases, with 11 bases between the two germline ends. Germline CDR1 reads LGHNA; CDR2 reads YSLEER. The CDR3 extends over 14 amino acids. The CDR3: CASSQQELADTQYF. CDR3 nucleotides: TGCGCCAGCAGCCAGCAGGAACTAGCAGATACGCAGTATTTT.

V usage is TRBV19 and J usage is TRBJ1-5; D not resolved. Trimming removed 6 bases at V and 7 bases at J, with 19 bases between. The germline CDR1 and CDR2 sequences are LNHDA and SQIVND (reference sequence). This CDR3 has 15 amino acids. CDR3 loop: CASSIYSDFNQPQHF. CDR3 DNA sequence: TGTGCCAGTAGCATATATAGTGATTTTAACCAGCCCCAGCATTTT.

The rearrangement uses TRBV25-1 and TRBJ1-1; D gene uncertain. Germline assignment: CDR1 MGHDK and CDR2 SYGVNS. This CDR3 spans 17 amino acids. Between the trimmed V and J ends, which lost 0 bases and 1 base, there was a span of 15 bases. CDR3 DNA: TGTGCCAGCAGTGAATATAAGTACGGGATAGAGAACACTGAAGCTTTCTTT. Translated, it gives CASSEYKYGIENTEAFF.

This clonotype was counted a few times. The V and J genes are TRBV28 and TRBJ1-2; 7 bases fit TRBD1. Germline V CDR1 and CDR2: MDHEN, SYDVKM. V lost 2 bases to trimming and J lost 2 bases; unmatched junction nucleotides: 5. This CDR3 comprises 15 residues. The CDR3 DNA follows: TGTGCCAGCAGTTTAAGGGACAGAAGGAACTATGGCTACACCTTC. It specifies CASSLRDRRNYGYTF.

This clonotype was observed a few times. The V call is TRBV7-2, the J call TRBJ2-3; weak D call: TRBD1 (9 bases). Germline V gene lookup returns CDR1 SGHTA and CDR2 FQGNSA. This CDR3 has 15 amino acids. With 10 bases removed from V and 3 bases from J, the gap between germline ends came to 20 bases. CDR3 DNA: TGTGCCACCGGGGGGGGACAGGGAGGGACAGATACGCAGTATTTT. It yields the protein CATGGGQGGTDTQYF.

This rearrangement joins TRBV6-2 or TRBV6-3 to TRBJ2-4; TRBD1 agrees at 10 bases. CDR1 and CDR2 (germline): MNHEY, SVGEGT. The CDR3 covers 13 residues. The junction had 3 bases not matched to a gene; V was cut back by 7 bases and J by 6 bases. CDR3 nucleotides: TGTGCCAGCACCGGACAGGGGGGAAACATTCAGTACTTC. The encoded protein is CASTGQGGNIQYF.

Remarks on this clonotype: The junction departs from germline at one end; a sequencing error may be responsible. The chain uses TRBV5-1 and TRBJ1-1; TRBD1 might be the D (5 bases). Germline V lookup: CDR1 SGHRS, CDR2 YFSETQ. The CDR3 sequence is 17 residues long. CDR3 amino acids: CASSLVGTPHENTEAFF. As DNA, the CDR3 is TGCGCCAGCAGCTTGGTCGGGACCCCGCACGAGAACACCGAAGCTTTCTTT. The full variable domain, its missing parts supplied by reference TRBV5-1 and TRBJ1-1, is KAGVTQTPRYLIKTRGQQVTLSCSPISGHRSVSWYQQTPGQGLQFLFEYFSETQRNKGNFPGRFSGRQFSNSRSEMNVSTLELGDSALYLCASSLVGTPHENTEAFFGQGTRLTVV.

This clonotype showed up just a few times. The V and J genes are TRBV25-1 and TRBJ2-1; 7 nucleotides agree with TRBD2. The V gene end was trimmed by 2 bases and the J gene end by 8 bases; junction bases not matched to a gene: 6. The CDR3 length is 14 residues. The germline gives CDR1 MGHDK, CDR2 SYGVNS. This chain's CDR3 is CASSELRAGDEQFF. Here the CDR3 DNA reads TGTGCCAGCAGTGAACTCAGGGCGGGGGATGAGCAGTTCTTC.

This clonotype appeared a few times. V usage is TRBV25-1 and J usage is TRBJ2-5; 8 nucleotides align to TRBD1. Trimming at V came to 10 bases and at J to 0 bases, leaving 7 bases not matched to a gene. This CDR3 is built from 14 residues. Germline V gene lookup returns CDR1 MGHDK and CDR2 SYGVNS. The chain's CDR3 is CATHVTGDQETQYF. The CDR3 DNA reads as TGTGCCACCCACGTGACAGGGGACCAAGAGACCCAGTACTTC.

V gene TRBV21-1 combines with J gene TRBJ2-1. TRBV21-1 has pseudogene status. The CDR3 runs 16 residues. The CDR3 is CASSKPDKSSYNEQFF. The CDR3 bases are TGTGCCAGCAGCAAACCCGACAAGAGCTCCTACAATGAGCAGTTCTTC.

A few counts support this clonotype. The chain is built from TRBV5-1 and TRBJ2-3; TRBD2 matches 10 bases. Germline assignment: CDR1 SGHRS and CDR2 YFSETQ. The CDR3 runs 16 residues. V was pared by 3 bases and J by 1 base, with 5 bases of the junction left unmatched. The DNA for the CDR3 is TGCGCCAGCAGCTGGATAGCGGGGGGCCGCACAGATACGCAGTATTTT. Its protein is CASSWIAGGRTDTQYF. The full variable domain, in which reference TRBV5-1 and TRBJ2-3 provide the parts outside the CDR3, is KAGVTQTPRYLIKTRGQQVTLSCSPISGHRSVSWYQQTPGQGLQFLFEYFSETQRNKGNFPGRFSGRQFSNSRSEMNVSTLELGDSALYLCASSWIAGGRTDTQYFGPGTRLTVL.